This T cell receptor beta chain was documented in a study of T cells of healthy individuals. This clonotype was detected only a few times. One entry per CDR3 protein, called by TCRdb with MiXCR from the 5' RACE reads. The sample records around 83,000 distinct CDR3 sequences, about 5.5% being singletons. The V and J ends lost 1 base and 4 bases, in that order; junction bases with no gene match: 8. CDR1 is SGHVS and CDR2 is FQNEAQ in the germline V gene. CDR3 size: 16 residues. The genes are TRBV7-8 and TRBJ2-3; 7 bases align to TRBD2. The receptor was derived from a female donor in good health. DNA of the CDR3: TGTGCCAGCAGCTTAGAAGCCGCGGGAGTGGCAGATACGCAGTATTTT. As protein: CASSLEAAGVADTQYF.